Each of the 10 T cell receptor beta chains below was sequenced from the same sample in a study of blood T cells in healthy people across ages. Through a sample-barcoded 5' primer and a J-beta primer mix, a second PCR was run for roughly 7 to 12 cycles. TCRdb processed the 5' RACE reads anew with MiXCR; each CDR3 protein has one entry. This table has under 850,000 distinct CDR3 sequences, under 40% appearing once. Sequencing was done on a sample of blood. The receptor source for this set is a man younger than 30 in good health.

The chain is built from TRBV4-3 and TRBJ1-1; TRBD1 agrees at 10 bases. The CDR3 runs 17 residues. Trimming cost V 0 bases and J 8 bases; bases outside gene matches: 12. In germline, CDR1 is LGHNA, CDR2 YSLEER. This CDR3 reads CASSQDPAGTGAVEAFF. The CDR3 bases are TGCGCCAGCAGCCAAGATCCCGCCGGGACAGGGGCGGTGGAAGCTTTCTTT.

In this sample, this clonotype turned up a few times. The chain couples TRBV7-9 to TRBJ2-7; TRBD2 matches 13 bases. The CDR3 sequence is 15 residues long. Germline V gene lookup returns CDR1 SEHNR and CDR2 FQNEAQ (reference sequence). The trim removed 5 bases at V and 2 bases at J, leaving 3 bases unmatched. CDR3 loop: CASSETSGGAYEQYF. CDR3 DNA sequence: TGTGCCAGCAGCGAAACTAGCGGGGGGGCCTACGAGCAGTACTTC.

This rearrangement joins TRBV28 to TRBJ2-7; D remains unclear. The CDR3 has 16 residues. Trimming removed 6 bases from V and 2 bases from J, with 20 bases in between. Germline CDR1 reads MDHEN; CDR2 reads SYDVKM. The CDR3 loop is CASSPREALPPYEQYF. The CDR3 nucleotides are TGTGCCAGCAGCCCAAGGGAAGCTCTACCCCCCTACGAGCAGTACTTC. Variable domain in full (rest from reference TRBV28 and TRBJ2-7): DVKVTQSSRYLVKRTGEKVFLECVQDMDHENMFWYRQDPGLGLRLIYFSYDVKMKEKGDIPEGYSVSREKKERFSLILESASTNQTSMYLCASSPREALPPYEQYFGPGTRLTVT.

This clonotype was observed a handful of times. CDR3 protein: CASSVGGGEYNEQFF. As DNA, the CDR3 is TGTGCCAGCAGCGTAGGCGGGGGAGAATACAATGAGCAGTTCTTC. V and J are TRBV9 and TRBJ2-1; 7 nucleotides align to TRBD2. From germline, CDR1 is SGDLS and CDR2 YYNGEE. The CDR3 loop spans 15 amino acids. V lost 0 bases, J lost 4 bases, and 4 bases stayed unmatched.

CDR3 in amino acids: CASSQDPAGASYYGYTF. Here the CDR3 DNA reads TGCGCCAGCAGCCAAGATCCAGCGGGGGCGAGTTACTATGGCTACACCTTC. The rearrangement joins TRBV4-1 to TRBJ1-2; D may be TRBD1 (6 bases). V lost 0 bases, J lost 3 bases, and 17 bases lay in between. Germline V gene lookup returns CDR1 MGHRA and CDR2 YSYEKL. The CDR3 length is 17 residues.

The chain links TRBV6-2 or TRBV6-3 to TRBJ1-5; weak D call: TRBD1 (6 bases). V lost 5 bases, J lost 9 bases, and 11 bases lay in between. Germline CDR1 MNHEY, CDR2 SVGEGT. CDR3 length: 12 amino acids. This chain's CDR3 is CASSEGGRPQHF. CDR3 bases: TGTGCCAGCAGTGAAGGGGGGCGGCCCCAGCATTTT.

This clonotype was recorded a few times. The chain employs TRBV6-5 and TRBJ2-5; no reliable D call. CDR1 and CDR2 (germline): MNHEY, SVGAGI. The ends were cut back, 0 bases at V and 2 bases at J, with 10 bases in the middle. The CDR3 spans 15 residues. The CDR3 loop reads CASSYSSVIQETQYF. For the CDR3, the DNA is TGTGCCAGCAGTTACTCTTCCGTAATACAAGAGACCCAGTACTTC.

This clonotype was counted a few times. V is TRBV30 and J is TRBJ1-1, with a weak D call TRBD1 (5 bases). The CDR3 sequence is 14 residues long. Germline assignment: CDR1 GTSNPN and CDR2 SVGIG (reference sequence). Trimming took 3 bases from V and 0 from J, leaving 11 bases between them. CDR3 nucleotide sequence: TGTGCCTGGAGGGACATCGGGTTGAACACTGAAGCTTTCTTT. The encoded protein is CAWRDIGLNTEAFF.

The CDR3 sequence: CASSQKVYSDNSPLHF. CDR3 sequence (DNA): TGCGCCAGCAGCCAAAAAGTCTACTCGGATAATTCACCCCTCCACTTT. The chain carries TRBV4-1 and TRBJ1-6; D is ambiguous. The CDR3 runs to 16 residues. Trimming pared 2 bases from V and 5 bases from J, leaving 13 bases between. Germline V gene lookup returns CDR1 MGHRA and CDR2 YSYEKL.

In this sample, this clonotype turned up many times. The rearrangement joins TRBV2 to TRBJ2-3; 7 bases agree with TRBD1. Germline assignment: CDR1 SNHLY and CDR2 FYNNEI. The CDR3 is 15 amino acids. V shed 2 bases and J 8 bases; nucleotides not matched to a gene: 10. The CDR3 region is CASSERGQLLGTQYF. CDR3 sequence (DNA): TGTGCCAGCAGTGAACGGGGACAGCTGTTGGGTACGCAGTATTTT.